The 20 T cell receptor beta chains listed next were all sequenced from one sample in a study of cytomegalovirus exposure and HLA in healthy donors. Vbeta (60) and Jbeta (13) primers were used in the PCR. The data were produced by immunoSEQ multiplex PCR, yet TCRdb's version contains in-frame clones alone and is incomplete. Of more than 80,000 clones listed, around 79% are singletons. The sample taken for sequencing was PBMCs. These receptors were taken from a man in his fifties or sixties in good health and CMV-seronegative.

The chain employs TRBV11-1 and TRBJ2-4, with D maybe TRBD2 (6 bases). CDR1 is SGHAT and CDR2 is FQDESV in the germline V gene (reference sequence). The V gene lost 2 bases and the J gene lost 9 bases, with 14 bases spanning the gap. This CDR3 has 14 amino acids. CDR3 amino acids: CASSLYGGRVIQYF. DNA for the CDR3: TGTGCCAGCAGCTTATACGGAGGGCGGGTCATTCAGTACTTC.

J is TRBJ2-1 and V is TRBV29-1, with unresolved D. Germline V lookup: CDR1 SQVTM, CDR2 ANQGSEA. The CDR3 has 14 amino acids. Trimming pared 4 bases from V and 0 bases from J, leaving 10 bases between. The CDR3 spells CSVGIFRSYNEQFF. As DNA, the CDR3 is TGCAGCGTTGGTATATTTCGCTCCTACAATGAGCAGTTCTTC.

The chain is built from TRBV29-1 and TRBJ2-3, with TRBD2 identical over 9 bases. CDR1 and CDR2 (germline): SQVTM, ANQGSEA. The trim removed 2 bases at V and 5 bases at J, leaving 5 bases unmatched. This CDR3 is built from 14 residues. CDR3 sequence reads: CSVERRGGVDTQYF. In DNA form, the CDR3 reads TGCAGCGTTGAACGGCGGGGGGGCGTAGATACGCAGTATTTT.

The chain employs TRBV2 and TRBJ1-2; weak D call: TRBD1 (5 bases). The CDR3 is 13 amino acids. V lost 3 bases, J lost 5 bases, and 10 bases lay in between. CDR1 and CDR2 (germline): SNHLY, FYNNEI. In nucleotides, the CDR3 is TGTGCCAGCAGTGAGCAGGGTGGATATGGCTACACCTTC. This sequence encodes CASSEQGGYGYTF.

A note on this clone: Distinct nucleotide sequences in the sample also encode this CDR3. The rearrangement joins TRBV7-9 to TRBJ1-5; 7 nucleotides line up with TRBD1. CDR1 is SEHNR, CDR2 FQNEAQ, per germline (reference sequence). This CDR3 has 13 amino acids. Trimming at V came to 6 bases and at J to 5 bases, leaving 4 bases not matched to a gene. CDR3 sequence: CASSSQGDQPQHF. The CDR3 region has the DNA TGTGCCAGCAGTAGCCAGGGGGATCAGCCCCAGCATTTT.

As DNA, the CDR3 is TGTGCCAGTTCCGGGACTACCTACACCGGGGAGCTGTTTTTT. It codes for CASSGTTYTGELFF. The chain has TRBV6-5 and TRBJ2-2; 7 bases are shared with TRBD2. Per the germline V gene, CDR1 is MNHEY and CDR2 is SVGAGI. V shed 9 bases, J shed 3 bases, and the junction held 7 bases outside the gene matches. CDR3 size: 14 residues.

The J gene is TRBJ2-1, the V gene TRBV6-4, with 8 bases aligning to TRBD1. The CDR3 spans 15 residues. Losses at the gene ends were 8 bases for V and 2 bases for J; bases not matched to a gene: 8. In germline, CDR1 is MRHNA, CDR2 SNTAGT. The CDR3 loop is CASSPAGGAYNEQFF. In DNA form, the CDR3 reads TGTGCCAGCTCCCCGGCAGGGGGCGCCTACAATGAGCAGTTCTTC.

The chain couples TRBV6-6 to TRBJ2-1, with TRBD1 matching over 9 bases. Germline values: CDR1 MNHNY, CDR2 SVGAGI (reference sequence). The CDR3 extends over 13 amino acids. V shed 6 bases, J shed 9 bases, and the junction held 6 bases outside the gene matches. The CDR3 coding sequence is TGTGCCAGCAGCAGGGACAGGGCGGGTGAGCAGTTCTTC. Amino acid sequence: CASSRDRAGEQFF.

The CDR3 loop is CASSWDRGSRIQYF. The CDR3 DNA follows: TGTGCCAGCAGTTGGGACAGGGGTTCTCGCATTCAGTACTTC. The chain is built from TRBV6-5 and TRBJ2-4; 10 bases fit TRBD1. V shed 4 bases and J 9 bases; nucleotides not matched to a gene: 6. CDR1 is MNHEY, CDR2 SVGAGI, per germline. This CDR3 contains 14 residues.

This chain joins TRBV14 and TRBJ2-5, with 9 bases identical to TRBD1. This CDR3 is 15 amino acids long. Germline CDR1 reads SGHDN; CDR2 reads FVKESK. Trimming cost V 4 bases and J 2 bases; bases outside gene matches: 5. The CDR3 sequence is CASSLNRGRQETQYF. The CDR3 nucleotides are TGTGCCAGCAGCCTTAACAGGGGGCGTCAAGAGACCCAGTACTTC.

V usage is TRBV14 and J usage is TRBJ2-4, with 8 bases fitting TRBD2. In germline, CDR1 is SGHDN, CDR2 FVKESK. This CDR3 region has 16 residues. V lost 2 bases and J lost 7; bases outside the gene matches: 10. CDR3 coding DNA: TGTGCCAGCAGCCAAAAACGGGGGGGCGTCAGTAACATTCAGTACTTC. It specifies CASSQKRGGVSNIQYF.

This chain uses TRBV10-3 with TRBJ1-3, with TRBD1 matching over 8 bases. The germline gives CDR1 ENHRY, CDR2 SYGVKD. CDR3 length equals 15 residues. Trimming removed 7 bases from V and 4 bases from J; junction bases left unmatched: 9. CDR3 nucleotide sequence: TGTGCCATCACCAGACAGGGGACCCAGGGAAACACCATATATTTT. It codes for CAITRQGTQGNTIYF.

J is TRBJ2-5 and V is TRBV15, with 10 bases lining up with TRBD1. J lost 5 bases, V lost 7 bases, and 16 bases had no gene match. CDR1 is LNHNV, CDR2 YYDKDF, per germline (reference sequence). The CDR3 extends over 17 amino acids. The CDR3 region is CATTLGRRQGAGETQYF. CDR3 DNA: TGTGCCACCACCCTGGGACGGAGACAGGGGGCCGGGGAGACCCAGTACTTC.

The chain combines TRBV7-9 with TRBJ2-2; 10 bases line up with TRBD1. V dropped 6 bases and J dropped 6; count of bases not matched to a gene: 10. This CDR3 spans 16 amino acids. Germline V lookup: CDR1 SEHNR, CDR2 FQNEAQ (reference sequence). The CDR3 is CASSKGDRGRAGELFF. DNA of the CDR3: TGTGCCAGCAGTAAGGGCGACAGGGGGCGCGCCGGGGAGCTGTTTTTT.

The chain uses TRBV28 and TRBJ2-2; tentatively, D is TRBD1 (6 bases). The CDR3 length is 14 residues. V lost 5 bases to trimming and J lost 7 bases, with 14 bases between them. The germline CDR1 and CDR2 sequences are MDHEN and SYDVKM. The CDR3 loop is CASSINRRGGELFF. In nucleotides, the CDR3 is TGTGCCAGCAGTATAAACCGCAGGGGCGGGGAGCTGTTTTTT.

The chain employs TRBV6-5 and TRBJ1-2, with 7 positions matching TRBD1. CDR3 length: 15 residues. V trimming: 3 bases; J trimming: 7 bases; junction bases outside the gene matches: 11. Per the germline V gene, CDR1 is MNHEY and CDR2 is SVGAGI. The CDR3 region is CASSYIGQEIGGYTF. The CDR3 region has the DNA TGTGCCAGCAGTTATATAGGACAGGAGATAGGTGGCTACACCTTC.

This chain links TRBV7-9 with TRBJ1-1; tentative D call: TRBD1 (5 bases). The length of the CDR3 is 15 residues. The V gene's germline CDR1 is SEHNR and CDR2 FQNEAQ (reference sequence). Trimming took 5 bases from V and 7 from J, leaving 20 bases between them. CDR3 region: CASSPRGLGGNEAFF. The CDR3 DNA sequence: TGTGCCAGCAGCCCGCGGGGCCTCGGAGGAAATGAAGCTTTCTTT. Looking up the rest from reference TRBV7-9 and TRBJ1-1 gives the full variable domain: DTGVSQNPRHKITKRGQNVTFRCDPISEHNRLYWYRQTLGQGPEFLTYFQNEAQLEKSRLLSDRFSAERPKGSFSTLEIQRTEQGDSAMYLCASSPRGLGGNEAFFGQGTRLTVV.

The V and J genes are TRBV15 and TRBJ2-7, with D unresolved. Trimming shortened V by 3 bases and J by 0 bases, and 12 bases separated the two germline ends. Germline values: CDR1 LNHNV, CDR2 YYDKDF (reference sequence). This CDR3 contains 15 residues. CDR3 sequence reads: CATSSRSALSYEQYF. In DNA, the CDR3 is TGTGCCACCAGCAGCAGGTCCGCACTCTCCTACGAGCAGTACTTC.

The rearrangement links TRBV9 to TRBJ2-2; a possible D gene is TRBD2 (6 bases). CDR1 and CDR2 from the germline V gene are SGDLS and YYNGEE. The CDR3 has 14 amino acids. Trimming removed 4 bases at V and 2 bases at J, with 9 bases between. The CDR3 DNA is TGTGCCAGCAGCCCGGCGGGAAACACCGGGGAGCTGTTTTTT. Its translation: CASSPAGNTGELFF.

V gene TRBV10-3 combines with J gene TRBJ2-7, with 8 bases that match TRBD1. In germline, CDR1 is ENHRY, CDR2 SYGVKD. J was trimmed by 0 bases and V by 4 bases; bases with no gene match: 2. The CDR3 consists of 14 residues. The CDR3: CAISGQGSSYEQYV. For the CDR3, the DNA is TGTGCCATCAGTGGACAGGGGAGCTCCTACGAGCAGTACGTC.